The next 25 T cell receptor beta chains were all read from a single sample in a study of CD8 T cells in ankylosing spondylitis (dated by TCRdb to about 2017). The full study reports these points: A TCR beta motif of seven or eight highly homologous amino acid variants appeared characteristic of blood from ankylosing spondylitis patients.

These TCRs are of unknown antigen specificity. The library was prepared using 5' RACE. These reads were obtained on an Illumina HiSeq 2500. TCRdb reran the public reads through fastp at Q25 and MiXCR, keeping productive beta chains. Here each entry gathers all rows of one CDR3 protein and keeps the most common genes and DNA. The sample profile shows under 850,000 distinct CDR3 sequences; 15% to 20% of them were found once. 19% of the sample goes to the ten largest clones. The source material was blood, either unsorted or a sorted T cell fraction (not recorded which). All receptors come from a male donor with ankylosing spondylitis.

The chain combines TRBV6-2 or TRBV6-3 with TRBJ2-2, with TRBD2 matching 10 bases. This CDR3 has 16 amino acids. V shed 0 bases, J shed 4 bases, and the junction held 2 bases outside the gene matches. The germline gives CDR1 MNHEY, CDR2 SVGEGT. The CDR3: CASSYSSGRATGELFF. DNA of the CDR3: TGTGCCAGCAGTTACTCAAGCGGGAGGGCCACCGGGGAGCTGTTTTTT.

This chain connects TRBV27 to TRBJ2-1, with D perhaps matching TRBD2 (6 bases). This CDR3 has 15 amino acids. The germline gives CDR1 MNHEY, CDR2 SMNVEV (reference sequence). Trimming took off 3 bases at V and 6 bases at J, with 15 bases between the two ends. The CDR3 region is CASSFRLAYINEQFF. The DNA of the CDR3 is TGTGCCAGCAGTTTTAGGCTAGCGTATATCAATGAGCAGTTCTTC.

V is TRBV28 and J is TRBJ2-7, with no clear D. The CDR3 spans 15 residues. The V gene lost 4 bases and the J gene lost 3 bases, with 16 bases spanning the gap. From germline, CDR1 is MDHEN and CDR2 SYDVKM. The CDR3, as DNA: TGTGCCAGCAGTTACCGGGTCGGCCCTAACTACGAGCAGTACTTC. It is translated as CASSYRVGPNYEQYF.

The rearrangement joins TRBV7-2 to TRBJ1-2; D is ambiguous. CDR1 SGHTA and CDR2 FQGNSA come from the germline V gene. V lost 5 bases, J lost 4 bases, and 11 bases lay in between. This CDR3 region has 13 residues. CDR3 amino acids: CASSPQDSYGYTF. Here the CDR3 DNA reads TGTGCCAGCAGCCCCCAGGACTCCTATGGCTACACCTTC. The whole variable domain, filled in from reference TRBV7-2 and TRBJ1-2, reads GAGVSQSPSNKVTEKGKDVELRCDPISGHTALYWYRQSLGQGLEFLIYFQGNSAPDKSGLPSDRFSAERTGGSVSTLTIQRTQQEDSAVYLCASSPQDSYGYTFGSGTRLTVV.

Turning to this clonotype: A much larger clone lies a single base off, so this may be a read error. This chain uses TRBV10-3 with TRBJ2-5; D gene uncertain. There are 13 residues in the CDR3. Per the germline V gene, CDR1 is ENHRY and CDR2 is SYGVKD. V lost 0 bases and J 5 bases, leaving 7 bases between the germline ends. CDR3 sequence reads: CAISESGWETQYF. The CDR3 nucleotides read TGTGCCATCAGTGAGTCGGGGTGGGAGACCCAGTACTTC.

The chain uses TRBV28 and TRBJ1-1; D gene uncertain. Trimming removed 1 base at V and 3 bases at J, with 3 bases between. Germline V gene data show CDR1 as MDHEN and CDR2 as SYDVKM. CDR3 length: 12 residues. CDR3 sequence (DNA): TGTGCCAGCAGTTTATCCTACACTGAAGCTTTCTTT. It encodes CASSLSYTEAFF. Full variable domain (remainder filled in from reference TRBV28 and TRBJ1-1): DVKVTQSSRYLVKRTGEKVFLECVQDMDHENMFWYRQDPGLGLRLIYFSYDVKMKEKGDIPEGYSVSREKKERFSLILESASTNQTSMYLCASSLSYTEAFFGQGTRLTVV.

This clonotype appeared a few times. The chain links TRBV12-3 or TRBV12-4 to TRBJ2-5; 8 bases align to TRBD1. CDR3 length equals 14 residues. Losses at the gene ends were 7 bases for V and 1 base for J; bases not matched to a gene: 5. The CDR3 reads CASTRTGGQETQYF. For the CDR3, the DNA is TGTGCCAGCACCCGAACAGGGGGCCAAGAGACCCAGTACTTC.

The chain has TRBV12-3 or TRBV12-4 and TRBJ2-7; a weak D match, TRBD1 (5 bases). Deletions cut 3 bases from V and 0 bases from J, with 12 bases between. This CDR3 has 15 residues. Here the CDR3 reads CASSFRQLSSYEQYF. Here the CDR3 DNA reads TGTGCCAGCAGTTTTCGACAGTTGAGCTCCTACGAGCAGTACTTC.

The chain uses TRBV5-1 and TRBJ1-1, with 8 bases matching TRBD1. The V and J ends lost 3 bases and 1 base, in that order; junction bases with no gene match: 11. CDR3 length equals 17 residues. Germline CDR1 SGHRS, CDR2 YFSETQ. The CDR3, as DNA: TGCGCCAGCAGCTCCGGACAGGGCCGAGGGGAGAACACTGAAGCTTTCTTT. Translation: CASSSGQGRGENTEAFF.

This clonotype occurred many times. A read error may account for a junction end that differs from germline. The chain couples TRBV12-3 or TRBV12-4 to TRBJ2-7; 8 bases align to TRBD1. The CDR3 totals 13 residues. This chain's CDR3 is CASSRQGSHEQHF. Here the CDR3 DNA reads TGTGCCAGCAGTCGACAGGGGTCTCATGAGCAGCACTTC.

This clonotype was found a few times. This chain joins TRBV28 and TRBJ2-1; TRBD2 aligns across 10 bases. The germline gives CDR1 MDHEN, CDR2 SYDVKM. This CDR3 has 17 amino acids. With V trimmed by 3 bases and J by 3 bases, 8 bases remained unmatched. CDR3 amino acids: CASSFRTSGALYNEQFF. For the CDR3, the DNA is TGTGCCAGCAGTTTCCGTACTAGCGGGGCTCTCTACAATGAGCAGTTCTTC.

The V and J genes are TRBV7-9 and TRBJ2-3; tentatively, D is TRBD2 (5 bases). Germline V gives CDR1 SEHNR, CDR2 FQNEAQ (reference sequence). Trimming stripped 5 bases from V and 7 bases from J, with 19 bases between. CDR3 length: 15 amino acids. The CDR3 DNA reads TGTGCCAGCAGCCGGGGTTTGGGTAGCACGAATACGCAGTATTTT. Amino acid sequence: CASSRGLGSTNTQYF.

The CDR3 DNA follows: TGTGCCAGCAGCTTAGGCAGGGGGGCCACTGAAGCTTTCTTT. This gives the protein CASSLGRGATEAFF. The chain recombines TRBV13 with TRBJ1-1; 7 bases align to TRBD1. Trimming at V came to 0 bases and at J to 4 bases, leaving 2 bases not matched to a gene. The germline V gene encodes CDR1 PRHDT and CDR2 FYEKMQ (reference sequence). The CDR3 is 14 amino acids.

The chain joins TRBV15 to TRBJ2-1; D is perhaps TRBD1 (7 bases). This CDR3 contains 16 residues. V lost 8 bases and J 1 base, leaving 18 bases between the germline ends. Germline values: CDR1 LNHNV, CDR2 YYDKDF (reference sequence). The CDR3 here is CATRQGGGNSYNEQFF. DNA of the CDR3: TGTGCCACCCGGCAGGGGGGCGGTAATTCCTACAATGAGCAGTTCTTC.

Details on this clonotype: A much more abundant neighbour one base away suggests this may be a read error. The chain uses TRBV6-5 and TRBJ2-6; no firm D call. CDR1 is MNHEY and CDR2 is SVGAGI in the germline V gene. V lost 2 bases and J lost 0, with 5 bases in between. There are 15 residues in the CDR3. For the CDR3, the DNA is TGTGCCAGCAGTTACGTGGGCTCTGGGGCCAACGTCCTGACTTTC. It yields the protein CASSYVGSGANVLTF.

This clonotype appeared a single time. The rearrangement links TRBV6-1 to TRBJ2-5; D is ambiguous. Germline CDR1 MNHNS, CDR2 SASEGT. CDR3 size: 13 residues. V gave up 6 bases and J gave up 5 bases, with 13 bases separating them. CDR3 DNA sequence: TGTGCCAGCAGAGCTACGAATAGTGAGACCCAGTACTTC. It yields the protein CASRATNSETQYF.

This chain connects TRBV15 to TRBJ1-2, with 7 bases aligning to TRBD1. CDR1 LNHNV and CDR2 YYDKDF come from the germline V gene (reference sequence). Losses at the gene ends were 0 bases for V and 5 bases for J; bases not matched to a gene: 3. CDR3 length equals 14 residues. CDR3 DNA: TGTGCCACCAGCAGAGAAAAGGGGGCGTATGGCTACACCTTC. It encodes CATSREKGAYGYTF.

The chain recombines TRBV6-1 with TRBJ2-3; the match to TRBD2 covers 7 bases. The germline gives CDR1 MNHNS, CDR2 SASEGT. Trimming removed 7 bases from V and 0 bases from J; junction bases left unmatched: 13. The CDR3 consists of 17 residues. The CDR3 spells CASNRREGTVSTDTQYF. The CDR3 nucleotides are TGTGCCAGCAACCGAAGGGAGGGCACGGTGAGCACAGATACGCAGTATTTT.

This chain uses TRBV20-1 with TRBJ2-1; tentatively, D is TRBD2 (6 bases). V was shortened by 6 bases and J by 4 bases, with 16 bases between the two germline ends. Germline CDR1 DFQATT, CDR2 SNEGSKA (reference sequence). This CDR3 region has 14 residues. In DNA form, the CDR3 reads TGCAGTGCGCGCCGGGGGAGTTTATACAATGAGCAGTTCTTC. This translates into CSARRGSLYNEQFF.

This sequence joins TRBV7-2 and TRBJ1-3; D perhaps matches TRBD1 (5 bases). This CDR3 comprises 15 residues. CDR1 and CDR2 (germline): SGHTA, FQGNSA. Trimming removed 6 bases at V and 8 bases at J, with 20 bases between. CDR3 in DNA: TGTGCCAGCAGTCCTAGGGCGGGGGGGGAATACACCATATATTTT. This gives the protein CASSPRAGGEYTIYF.

The rearrangement links TRBV29-1 to TRBJ1-1; D remains ambiguous. The CDR3 covers 12 residues. V shed 4 bases and J shed 1 base, with 7 bases lying between them. The germline CDR1 and CDR2 sequences are SQVTM and ANQGSEA. CDR3: CSVVAGNTEAFF. The CDR3 DNA reads as TGCAGCGTTGTCGCGGGGAACACTGAAGCTTTCTTT.

The chain joins TRBV6-2 or TRBV6-3 to TRBJ2-2, with D possibly called TRBD1 or TRBD2 (5 bases each). The CDR3 extends over 13 amino acids. Trimming took off 4 bases at V and 6 bases at J, with 9 bases between the two ends. Per the germline V gene, CDR1 is MNHEY and CDR2 is SVGEGT. In nucleotides, the CDR3 is TGTGCCAGCAGTTGGTCGGGACCCGGGGAGCTGTTTTTT. It is translated as CASSWSGPGELFF.

This chain uses TRBV5-5 with TRBJ2-3, with TRBD2 identical over 9 bases. In germline, CDR1 is SGHKS, CDR2 YYEKEE (reference sequence). The V segment lost 1 base and the J segment 4 bases; nucleotides outside the gene matches: 4. This CDR3 has 15 amino acids. CDR3 in DNA: TGTGCCAGCAGCTTGCCTAGCGGGACCGCAGATACGCAGTATTTT. Its translation is CASSLPSGTADTQYF.

The rearrangement joins TRBV13 to TRBJ2-1; possible D gene TRBD2, 6 bases. The V and J ends lost 1 base and 8 bases respectively, with 15 bases between them. Germline-derived CDR1 and CDR2 are PRHDT and FYEKMQ (reference sequence). This CDR3 has 15 amino acids. CDR3 region: CASSLVGREADEQFF. The CDR3 DNA sequence: TGTGCCAGCAGCTTAGTCGGGCGGGAAGCCGATGAGCAGTTCTTC.

The CDR3 DNA follows: TGTGCCAGCAGCGCGGAAACAGGGGCCTACAATGAGCAGTTCTTC. It is translated as CASSAETGAYNEQFF. The J gene is TRBJ2-1, the V gene TRBV5-5; 7 bases are a match to TRBD1. CDR3 length equals 15 residues. The ends lost 4 bases at V and 2 bases at J; junction bases unmatched: 6. Germline assignment: CDR1 SGHKS and CDR2 YYEKEE (reference sequence).